This entry lists 10 T cell receptor beta chains sequenced from one sample in a study of T cells after yellow fever vaccination. Using its own MiXCR run on the 5' RACE reads, TCRdb lists one record per CDR3 protein. Altogether about 230,000 distinct CDR3 sequences are present, more than 6.5% being singletons, with the ten largest covering roughly 1%. Source: CD4+ T cells sorted from PBMCs, taken on the day of the yellow fever booster vaccination. The receptors shown here come from a man younger than 40 who received the YFV17D yellow fever vaccine.

This clonotype has a handful of counts. The J gene is TRBJ2-2, the V gene TRBV4-2; 11 nucleotides line up with TRBD1. Germline values: CDR1 LGHNA, CDR2 YNFKEQ. There are 16 residues in the CDR3. The V gene end was trimmed by 3 bases and the J gene end by 4 bases; junction bases not matched to a gene: 4. The CDR3 sequence: CASSQGQGGITGELFF. CDR3 nucleotide sequence: TGTGCCAGCAGCCAGGGACAGGGGGGAATCACCGGGGAGCTGTTTTTT.

This chain links TRBV7-8 with TRBJ2-5; possibly TRBD1 for D (6 bases). The V end lost 5 bases, the J end lost 5 bases, and 15 bases lay between the germline ends. The CDR3 is made up of 14 amino acids. The germline CDR1 and CDR2 sequences are SGHVS and FQNEAQ. The CDR3 DNA reads TGTGCCAGCAGCCTAACACAGGGTTGGGAGACCCAGTACTTC. This gives the protein CASSLTQGWETQYF. The full variable domain, rest sourced from reference TRBV7-8 and TRBJ2-5, is GAGVSQSPRYKVAKRGQDVALRCDPISGHVSLFWYQQALGQGPEFLTYFQNEAQLDKSGLPSDRFFAERPEGSVSTLKIQRTQQEDSAVYLCASSLTQGWETQYFGPGTRLLVL.

This clonotype was counted a few times. The chain links TRBV25-1 to TRBJ2-5; 8 nucleotides match TRBD2. Germline lookup yields CDR1 MGHDK and CDR2 SYGVNS. The V gene end was trimmed by 5 bases and the J gene end by 5 bases; junction bases not matched to a gene: 7. The CDR3 totals 14 residues. CDR3 in amino acids: CASSRVQRGETQYF. The CDR3 nucleotides are TGTGCCAGCAGTCGCGTTCAGCGGGGGGAGACCCAGTACTTC.

This clonotype turned up a few times. The J gene is TRBJ2-5, the V gene TRBV12-3 or TRBV12-4; 12 nucleotides agree with TRBD2. The V segment lost 5 bases and the J segment 4 bases; nucleotides outside the gene matches: 2. The CDR3 loop spans 14 amino acids. CDR3 DNA: TGTGCCAGCAGTGTGACTAGCGGGAGAGAGACCCAGTACTTC. Its protein product is CASSVTSGRETQYF.

The sample holds many counts of this clonotype. The V call is TRBV20-1, the J call TRBJ1-2; perhaps TRBD1 as D (6 bases). Germline values: CDR1 DFQATT, CDR2 SNEGSKA (reference sequence). The CDR3 covers 12 residues. V lost 6 bases and J 8 bases, leaving 16 bases between the germline ends. The CDR3 DNA sequence: TGCAGTGCACCAACAGGGTATGGCGGCTACACCTTC. It translates to CSAPTGYGGYTF.

This chain connects TRBV5-6 to TRBJ2-7; D uncertain. The CDR3 covers 13 residues. Germline V gene data show CDR1 as SGHDT and CDR2 as YYEEEE. The germline V and J ends were trimmed by 2 bases and 2 bases, with 8 bases remaining between them. The CDR3 coding sequence is TGTGCCAGCAGCTTTACACCACCCTACGAGCAGTACTTC. This gives the protein CASSFTPPYEQYF.

The gene calls are TRBV29-1 and TRBJ2-2, with 10 bases matching TRBD2. In germline, CDR1 is SQVTM, CDR2 ANQGSEA. V lost 4 bases and J lost 4; bases outside the gene matches: 9. CDR3 length: 16 residues. The CDR3 nucleotides read TGCAGCGTTGCTAGCGGGAGCAACGTGGCCACCGGGGAGCTGTTTTTT. As protein: CSVASGSNVATGELFF.

A few counts support this clonotype. The rearrangement links TRBV12-3 or TRBV12-4 to TRBJ2-7, with 12 nucleotides matching TRBD2. V was pared by 6 bases and J by 0 bases, with 12 bases of the junction left unmatched. This CDR3 contains 18 residues. CDR3 coding DNA: TGTGCCAGCAGCCCCCGTGGGACTAGCGGGTCTAGCTCCTACGAGCAGTACTTC. It yields the protein CASSPRGTSGSSSYEQYF.

Turning to this clonotype: Mismatch with germline at one junction end may stem from a read error. The J gene is TRBJ2-4, the V gene TRBV12-3 or TRBV12-4; the D gene is possibly TRBD1 (6 bases). There are 16 residues in the CDR3. The CDR3 DNA follows: TGTGCCAGCAGCCCTGGACAGATCCTAGCCAACAACATTCAGTACTTC. Encoded protein: CASSPGQILANNIQYF.

This clonotype was observed many times. V gene TRBV10-3 combines with J gene TRBJ1-2, with a weak D call TRBD1 (5 bases). Germline CDR1 is ENHRY and CDR2 is SYGVKD. The CDR3 sequence is 15 residues long. Trimming removed 0 bases from V and 4 bases from J, with 12 bases in between. CDR3 DNA: TGTGCCATCAGTGAGTCGGCAGGGTATAGCTATGGCTACACCTTC. Its protein is CAISESAGYSYGYTF.